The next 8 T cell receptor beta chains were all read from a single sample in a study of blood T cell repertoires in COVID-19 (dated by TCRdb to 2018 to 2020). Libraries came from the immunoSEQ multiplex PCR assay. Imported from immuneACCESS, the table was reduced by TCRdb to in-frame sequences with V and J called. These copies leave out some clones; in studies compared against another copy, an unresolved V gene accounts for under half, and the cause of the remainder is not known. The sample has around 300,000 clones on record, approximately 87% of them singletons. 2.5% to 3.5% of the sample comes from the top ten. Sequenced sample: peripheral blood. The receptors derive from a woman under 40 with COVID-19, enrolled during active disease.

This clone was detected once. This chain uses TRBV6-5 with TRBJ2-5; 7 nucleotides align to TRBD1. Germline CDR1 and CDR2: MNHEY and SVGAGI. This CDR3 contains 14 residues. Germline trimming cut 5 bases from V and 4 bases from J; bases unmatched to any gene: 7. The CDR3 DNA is TGTGCCAGCAGTCGCCACGACAGGGCAGAGACCCAGTACTTC. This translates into CASSRHDRAETQYF.

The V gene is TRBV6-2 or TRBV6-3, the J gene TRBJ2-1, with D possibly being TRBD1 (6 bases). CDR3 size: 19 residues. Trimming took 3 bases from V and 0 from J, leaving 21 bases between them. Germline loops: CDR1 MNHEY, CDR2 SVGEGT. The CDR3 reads CASSYNEVLGTSSYNEQFF. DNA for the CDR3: TGTGCCAGCAGTTATAATGAGGTCCTCGGGACAAGCTCCTACAATGAGCAGTTCTTC.

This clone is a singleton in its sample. The CDR3 loop is CASSLAGQGDEKLFF. The CDR3 DNA reads TGCGCCAGCAGCTTGGCTGGACAGGGAGATGAAAAACTGTTTTTT. This rearrangement joins TRBV5-1 to TRBJ1-4, with 8 bases lining up with TRBD1. Germline loops: CDR1 SGHRS, CDR2 YFSETQ. The CDR3 runs 15 residues. Trimming cost V 0 bases and J 6 bases; bases outside gene matches: 4.

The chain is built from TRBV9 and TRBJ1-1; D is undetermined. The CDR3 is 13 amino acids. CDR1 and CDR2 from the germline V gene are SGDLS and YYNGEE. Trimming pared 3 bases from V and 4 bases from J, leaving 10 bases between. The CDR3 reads CASSASFGTEAFF. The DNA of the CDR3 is TGTGCCAGCAGCGCGAGCTTCGGCACTGAAGCTTTCTTT.

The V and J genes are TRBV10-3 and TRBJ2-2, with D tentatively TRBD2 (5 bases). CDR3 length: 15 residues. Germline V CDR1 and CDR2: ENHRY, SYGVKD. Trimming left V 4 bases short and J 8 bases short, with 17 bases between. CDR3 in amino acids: CAISAVGEGSGELFF. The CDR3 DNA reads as TGTGCCATCAGTGCAGTGGGAGAAGGATCTGGGGAGCTGTTTTTT.

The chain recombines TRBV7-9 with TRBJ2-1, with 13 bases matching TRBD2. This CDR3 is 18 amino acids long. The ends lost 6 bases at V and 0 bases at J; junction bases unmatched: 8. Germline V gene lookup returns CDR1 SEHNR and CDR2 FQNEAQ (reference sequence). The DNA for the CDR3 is TGTGCCAGCAGACCCCGACTAGCGGGAGGTACCTCCTACAATGAGCAGTTCTTC. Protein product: CASRPRLAGGTSYNEQFF.

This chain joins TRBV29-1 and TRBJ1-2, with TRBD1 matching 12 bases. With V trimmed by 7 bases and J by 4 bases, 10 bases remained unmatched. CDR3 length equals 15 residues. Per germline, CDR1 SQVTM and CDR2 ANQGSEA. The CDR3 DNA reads TGCAGCGCCTTAGACCCGGGACAGGGGGCCTATGGCTACACCTTC. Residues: CSALDPGQGAYGYTF.

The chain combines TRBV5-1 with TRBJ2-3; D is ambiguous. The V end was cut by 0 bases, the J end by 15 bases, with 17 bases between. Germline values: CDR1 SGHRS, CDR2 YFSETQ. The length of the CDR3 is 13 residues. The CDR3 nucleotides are TGCGCCAGCAGCTTGGCTGGGCTTGACCTTACCTATTTT. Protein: CASSLAGLDLTYF.